One and the same sample provided the 28 T cell receptor beta chains below, sequenced in a study of CD8+CD57+ T cells in acquired aplastic anemia. Genomic DNA constituted the template upon which TCR beta VDJ and CDR3 profiling was performed. A single record per CDR3 protein comes from TCRdb applying MiXCR to the reads. Of roughly 200,000 distinct CDR3 sequences in the sample, around 60% were seen once. Sequenced: sorted CD4+, CD8+, or CD8+CD57+ T cells (not recorded which) from PBMCs. These receptors came from a human donor in good health.

The V gene is TRBV10-3, the J gene TRBJ1-4, with 7 nucleotides matching TRBD1. Per the germline V gene, CDR1 is ENHRY and CDR2 is SYGVKD. J was trimmed by 5 bases and V by 11 bases; bases with no gene match: 8. CDR3 size: 13 residues. DNA of the CDR3: TGTGCCTTCTCGACAGGGACAAATGAAAAACTGTTTTTT. As protein: CAFSTGTNEKLFF.

This clonotype occurred many times. This rearrangement joins TRBV13 to TRBJ2-7; either TRBD1 or TRBD2 may fit D (6 bases each). The CDR3 extends over 15 amino acids. Per germline, CDR1 PRHDT and CDR2 FYEKMQ (reference sequence). Trimming shortened V by 6 bases and J by 3 bases, and 18 bases separated the two germline ends. Here the CDR3 reads CASRPQGAGRYEQYF. Written as DNA, the CDR3 is TGTGCCAGCAGACCACAGGGTGCGGGACGCTACGAGCAGTACTTC.

CDR3 DNA sequence: TGTGCCAGCAGCTTAAGGCAGACTAATTCACCCCTCCACTTT. Protein product: CASSLRQTNSPLHF. The chain is built from TRBV7-3 and TRBJ1-6; D unclear. The ends were cut back, 1 base at V and 6 bases at J, with 7 bases in the middle. There are 14 residues in the CDR3. CDR1 is SGHTA and CDR2 is FQGTGA in the germline V gene.

This clonotype was found many times. The V gene is TRBV2, the J gene TRBJ1-2, with D unresolved. V was shortened by 3 bases and J by 2 bases, with 16 bases between the two germline ends. The CDR3 runs 16 residues. The germline V gene encodes CDR1 SNHLY and CDR2 FYNNEI. CDR3 nucleotide sequence: TGTGCCAGCAGTGACATAGTAGGGCAGGAGAACTATGGCTACACCTTC. Translating gives CASSDIVGQENYGYTF. Filled out from reference TRBV2 and TRBJ1-2, the complete variable domain reads EPEVTQTPSHQVTQMGQEVILRCVPISNHLYFYWYRQILGQKVEFLVSFYNNEISEKSEIFDDQFSVERPDGSNFTLKIRSTKLEDSAMYFCASSDIVGQENYGYTFGSGTRLTVV.

The V and J genes are TRBV18 and TRBJ1-1; no definite D call. The CDR3 runs 16 residues. V lost 6 bases and J lost 1, with 18 bases in between. Germline V lookup: CDR1 KGHSH, CDR2 LQKENI. CDR3 in DNA: TGTGCCAGCTCGCCCCGGGCCCCGAGCCGGAACACTGAAGCTTTCTTT. Translating gives CASSPRAPSRNTEAFF.

About this clonotype itself: Given the absence of the conserved phenylalanine or tryptophan at the CDR3 end, a read error is likely. This chain uses TRBV27 with TRBJ1-1; 10 nucleotides agree with TRBD1. The germline CDR1 and CDR2 sequences are MNHEY and SMNVEV (reference sequence). The trim removed 5 bases at V and 7 bases at J, leaving 7 bases unmatched. This CDR3 has 14 amino acids. CDR3: CASSRRGTGVEAFC. DNA of the CDR3: TGTGCCAGCAGTCGGCGAGGGACAGGGGTTGAAGCTTTCTGT.

This clonotype was recorded at least ten times. The chain has TRBV7-8 and TRBJ2-3; tentatively, D is TRBD2 (5 bases). V was clipped by 5 bases and J by 1 base, with 25 bases between them. The CDR3 spans 19 residues. CDR1 is SGHVS, CDR2 FQNEAQ, per germline. The CDR3 bases are TGTGCCAGCAGCCCCTATGGCGGGTCCTTTGGGGTTGGCACAGATACGCAGTATTTT. This codes for CASSPYGGSFGVGTDTQYF.

This clonotype appeared many times. This chain joins TRBV7-6 and TRBJ1-1, with 10 positions matching TRBD1. The CDR3 contains 16 residues. The ends lost 3 bases at V and 1 base at J; junction bases unmatched: 5. Germline-derived CDR1 and CDR2 are SGHVS and FNYEAQ. In nucleotides, the CDR3 is TGTGCCAGCAGCTTGGGTTGGACAGGGGGGAACACTGAAGCTTTCTTT. Protein: CASSLGWTGGNTEAFF.

At least ten counts were recorded for this clonotype. Here the CDR3 reads CASSVGGGATDTQYF. CDR3 bases: TGTGCCAGCAGCGTTGGCGGGGGGGCAACAGATACGCAGTATTTT. The V call is TRBV9, the J call TRBJ2-3, with 9 bases aligning to TRBD2. The ends lost 2 bases at V and 3 bases at J; junction bases unmatched: 4. Germline V CDR1 and CDR2: SGDLS, YYNGEE. This CDR3 comprises 15 residues.

The V gene is TRBV10-3, the J gene TRBJ1-2, with D hard to call. The V end was cut by 11 bases, the J end by 0 bases, with 13 bases between. The CDR3 extends over 13 amino acids. Germline V gives CDR1 ENHRY, CDR2 SYGVKD. CDR3 loop: CAVQAPTNYGYTF. In nucleotides, the CDR3 is TGTGCCGTCCAAGCACCGACTAACTATGGCTACACCTTC.

This clonotype occurred many times. The chain couples TRBV11-2 to TRBJ2-3; possible D gene TRBD2, 6 bases. Germline loops: CDR1 SGHAT, CDR2 FQNNGV. This CDR3 is built from 17 residues. The germline V and J ends were trimmed by 3 bases and 1 base, with 17 bases remaining between them. CDR3 DNA: TGTGCCAGCAGCTTCAAACCGGGGACTGCAGGCACAGATACGCAGTATTTT. It codes for CASSFKPGTAGTDTQYF.

The gene calls are TRBV15 and TRBJ2-3, with 7 bases that match TRBD1. Per germline, CDR1 LNHNV and CDR2 YYDKDF (reference sequence). CDR3 size: 15 residues. Unmatched junction bases numbered 2, after V lost 1 base and J lost 1 base. The DNA for the CDR3 is TGTGCCACCAGCAGAGGGCAGGGGGGCACAGATACGCAGTATTTT. This gives the protein CATSRGQGGTDTQYF. The whole variable domain, filled in from reference TRBV15 and TRBJ2-3, reads DAMVIQNPRYQVTQFGKPVTLSCSQTLNHNVMYWYQQKSSQAPKLLFHYYDKDFNNEADTPDNFQSRRPNTSFCFLDIRSPGLGDTAMYLCATSRGQGGTDTQYFGPGTRLTVL.

The table lists this clonotype with many counts. The V and J genes are TRBV27 and TRBJ2-5; D possibly uses TRBD1 or TRBD2 (5 bases each). Trimming shortened V by 4 bases and J by 4 bases, and 10 bases separated the two germline ends. The CDR3 is 13 residues long. The V gene's germline CDR1 is MNHEY and CDR2 SMNVEV (reference sequence). Here the CDR3 reads CASSYEGTETQYF. In DNA form, the CDR3 reads TGTGCCAGCAGTTATGAGGGGACAGAGACCCAGTACTTC.

The gene calls are TRBV2 and TRBJ1-4; 7 bases agree with TRBD1. V lost 4 bases to trimming and J lost 8 bases; unmatched junction nucleotides: 10. The CDR3 runs 15 residues. CDR1 SNHLY and CDR2 FYNNEI come from the germline V gene. In DNA form, the CDR3 reads TGTGCCAGCAGTGTCGAACAGGGGAACTCGGAAAAACTGTTTTTT. Translating gives CASSVEQGNSEKLFF. The variable domain in full, completed from reference TRBV2 and TRBJ1-4, reads EPEVTQTPSHQVTQMGQEVILRCVPISNHLYFYWYRQILGQKVEFLVSFYNNEISEKSEIFDDQFSVERPDGSNFTLKIRSTKLEDSAMYFCASSVEQGNSEKLFFGSGTQLSVL.

The J gene is TRBJ1-1, the V gene TRBV15; TRBD1 aligns across 10 bases. This CDR3 has 17 amino acids. The J segment lost 4 bases and the V segment lost 8 bases, leaving 16 bases of the junction unmatched. CDR1 is LNHNV, CDR2 YYDKDF, per germline (reference sequence). The CDR3 loop is CATGSTRTGGTGTEAFF. For the CDR3, the DNA is TGTGCCACCGGATCCACGCGGACAGGGGGGACGGGCACTGAAGCTTTCTTT.

The chain employs TRBV5-1 and TRBJ2-7; maybe TRBD2 (5 bases). Germline V gene sequence: CDR1 SGHRS, CDR2 YFSETQ. V gave up 5 bases and J gave up 5 bases, with 11 bases separating them. CDR3 size: 12 residues. Here the CDR3 DNA reads TGCGCCAGCAGATACACCGGGGACGAGCAGTACTTC. This codes for CASRYTGDEQYF.

A word on this clonotype: An end of the junction differs from the germline gene, which may be a read error. This chain connects TRBV7-9 to TRBJ2-7; the D is unclear. The germline V gene has CDR1 SEHNR and CDR2 FQNEAQ (reference sequence). This CDR3 has 14 residues. CDR3 bases: TGTGCCAGCAGCCGACCTCGGTTGTCCTACAAGCAGTACTTC. Amino acid sequence: CASSRPRLSYKQYF.

This clonotype was recorded once. The chain couples TRBV20-1 to TRBJ2-2, with TRBD2 identical over 8 bases. Trimming removed 4 bases from V and 6 bases from J; junction bases left unmatched: 10. The CDR3 is 15 amino acids. Germline CDR1 reads DFQATT; CDR2 reads SNEGSKA (reference sequence). DNA of the CDR3: TGCAGTGCTATTAATAGCGGGACCAACGCCGGGGAGCTGTTTTTT. This codes for CSAINSGTNAGELFF.

Worth noting for this clonotype: The conserved phenylalanine or tryptophan is not found at the CDR3 terminus, so this likely reflects a read error. The rearrangement joins TRBV20-1 to TRBJ1-1; no definite D call. Per germline, CDR1 DFQATT and CDR2 SNEGSKA (reference sequence). This CDR3 has 12 residues. With 0 bases removed from V and 5 bases from J, the gap between germline ends came to 7 bases. The CDR3 DNA reads TGCAGTGCTAGAGAGTCGGATACTGAAGCTTTCCTT. The encoded protein is CSARESDTEAFL.

This clonotype was detected only a few times. J is TRBJ2-5 and V is TRBV7-9; no definite D call. Germline V gene lookup returns CDR1 SEHNR and CDR2 FQNEAQ (reference sequence). There are 14 residues in the CDR3. V lost 5 bases, J lost 1 base, and 11 bases lay in between. The DNA of the CDR3 is TGTGCCAGCAGCCCAAAGCAGTTCCAAGAGACCCAGTACTTC. Amino acids: CASSPKQFQETQYF.

V and J are TRBV20-1 and TRBJ2-3; no reliable D call. This CDR3 spans 10 amino acids. Trimming pared 5 bases from V and 6 bases from J, leaving 6 bases between. Germline CDR1 is DFQATT and CDR2 is SNEGSKA (reference sequence). The CDR3: CSADRDTQYF. The CDR3, as DNA: TGCAGTGCTGACCGGGATACGCAGTATTTT.

This sequence joins TRBV19 and TRBJ1-6, with TRBD1 as a possible D gene (5 bases). The length of the CDR3 is 16 residues. In germline, CDR1 is LNHDA, CDR2 SQIVND (reference sequence). The V gene lost 5 bases and the J gene lost 8 bases, with 19 bases spanning the gap. CDR3 DNA sequence: TGTGCCAGTAGTCTGGTGTACGGGACGGCGGATTCACCCCTCCACTTT. As protein: CASSLVYGTADSPLHF.

Written as DNA, the CDR3 is TGCAGTGCTACCAGGACAGCTCGCACAGATACGCAGTATTTT. Translation: CSATRTARTDTQYF. The chain combines TRBV20-1 with TRBJ2-3; D may be TRBD1 (6 bases). V gave up 4 bases and J gave up 1 base, with 12 bases separating them. The CDR3 length is 14 residues. Germline CDR1 is DFQATT and CDR2 is SNEGSKA (reference sequence).

The V gene is TRBV2, the J gene TRBJ2-7; tentatively, D is TRBD1 (6 bases). V lost 6 bases and J lost 2, with 14 bases in between. The germline CDR1 and CDR2 sequences are SNHLY and FYNNEI. CDR3 length equals 14 residues. CDR3 DNA: TGTGCCAGCAGAACCAGGGGAGTCACCTACGAGCAGTACTTC. This gives the protein CASRTRGVTYEQYF.

The chain joins TRBV7-2 to TRBJ1-1; 8 positions match TRBD1. Unmatched junction bases numbered 6, after V lost 8 bases and J lost 1 base. The CDR3 runs 14 residues. CDR1 is SGHTA and CDR2 is FQGNSA in the germline V gene. In DNA, the CDR3 is TGTGCCAGCCTACAGGGGGTTGGGAACACTGAAGCTTTCTTT. Protein: CASLQGVGNTEAFF.

This clonotype appeared many times. The chain employs TRBV6-1 and TRBJ2-7, with 8 bases lining up with TRBD1. Per germline, CDR1 MNHNS and CDR2 SASEGT. V dropped 1 base and J dropped 2; count of bases not matched to a gene: 10. The CDR3 sequence is 17 residues long. In DNA, the CDR3 is TGTGCCAGCAGTGAAGGGCTCGGACAGGGTTTGACCTACGAGCAGTACTTC. Its translation is CASSEGLGQGLTYEQYF.

V and J are TRBV24-1 and TRBJ2-1; no definite D call. The V end was cut by 4 bases, the J end by 0 bases, with 9 bases between. CDR3 length: 15 residues. Germline lookup yields CDR1 KGHDR and CDR2 SFDVKD. As DNA, the CDR3 is TGTGCCACCAGTGACGACTCTCGCTCCTACAATGAGCAGTTCTTC. The encoded protein is CATSDDSRSYNEQFF.

The V gene is TRBV20-1, the J gene TRBJ2-2; D is uncertain. CDR3 length: 14 amino acids. V was trimmed by 6 bases and J by 0 bases, leaving 11 bases between them. Per the germline V gene, CDR1 is DFQATT and CDR2 is SNEGSKA (reference sequence). This CDR3 is CSAIDTSNTGELFF. In DNA form, the CDR3 reads TGCAGTGCCATTGACACATCGAACACCGGGGAGCTGTTTTTT.